A selection of T cell receptor beta chains follows, all from one sample in a study of graft-versus-host responses after intestinal transplantation. TCRdb's table, derived via immunoSEQ multiplex PCR, lists solely in-frame clones and lacks some. Altogether about 46,000 clones are present, 90% to 95% being singletons, with the ten largest covering around 6.3%. Sequenced here: PBMCs, sampled 786 days after a first intestinal transplant, on the day of a second. The receptors originated from a human patient who received an intestinal transplant, so some T cells may come from the graft donor. The CDR3 runs from the conserved cysteine through the conserved F or W. The D gene is left open where the match is weak. Size is stated for part of the rows, as once, few or many counts, or as a class when the clone is expanded.

-,TRBJ1-2,-,TRBV6-5,CASSSTAFGEGYTF,TGTGCCAGCAGTTCCACAGCTTTCGGCGAAGGCTACACCTTC
-,TRBJ2-2,-,TRBV6-5,CTSAGRSGELFF,TGTACCTCGGCAGGGAGGTCCGGGGAGCTGTTTTTT
-,TRBJ1-5,TRBD1,TRBV27,CASSLSGDRGSNQPQHF,TGTGCCAGCAGTTTATCGGGTGACAGGGGGAGCAATCAGCCCCAGCATTTT
-,TRBJ2-2,TRBD1,TRBV19,CASSIQGAAGELFF,TGTGCCAGTAGCATACAGGGGGCAGCCGGGGAGCTGTTTTTT
-,TRBJ1-1,-,TRBV6-5,CASSLSGSMNTEAFF,TGTGCCAGCAGTTTATCCGGGAGCATGAACACTGAAGCTTTCTTT
-,TRBJ1-2,-,TRBV2,CASRVGQNYGYTF,TGTGCCAGCAGGGTAGGACAGAACTATGGCTACACCTTC
once,TRBJ2-1,TRBD2,TRBV6-5,CASRRTRSLRNEQFF,TGTGCCAGCAGACGGACTAGGTCTTTAAGAAATGAGCAGTTCTTC
-,TRBJ2-5,-,TRBV29-1,CSVISVGGTQYF,TGCAGCGTTATCTCCGTTGGTGGGACCCAGTACTTC
few,TRBJ2-7,-,TRBV21-1,CASSKFTGGRAYEQYF,TGTGCCAGCAGCAAGTTTACAGGGGGTCGCGCCTACGAGCAGTACTTC
-,TRBJ1-6,TRBD1,TRBV7-3,CASSPTGRVNSPLHF,TGTGCCAGCAGCCCGACAGGGAGGGTCAATTCACCCCTCCACTTT
-,TRBJ2-7,-,TRBV5-1,CASSFLSSYEQYF,TGCGCCAGCAGCTTTTTGAGCTCCTACGAGCAGTACTTC
-,TRBJ2-1,TRBD2,TRBV2,CASRSGTSDANEQFF,TGTGCCAGCAGATCCGGGACTAGCGACGCCAATGAGCAGTTCTTC
few,TRBJ1-2,TRBD1,TRBV5-4,CASALGQGSSSGYTF,TGTGCCAGCGCCCTGGGACAGGGGTCGTCCTCTGGCTACACCTTC
-,TRBJ2-3,-,TRBV7-6,CASSLGIVTDTQYF,TGTGCCAGCAGCTTAGGTATCGTCACAGATACGCAGTATTTT
-,TRBJ1-5,-,TRBV7-9,CASSQAAGQPQHF,TGTGCCAGCAGCCAGGCTGCAGGTCAGCCCCAGCATTTT
-,TRBJ1-1,TRBD1,TRBV6-1,CASSWTGNTEAFF,TGTGCCAGCAGTTGGACAGGTAACACTGAAGCTTTCTTT
-,TRBJ1-5,TRBD1,TRBV28,CASTAGGSNQPQHF,TGTGCCAGCACGGCAGGGGGAAGCAATCAGCCCCAGCATTTT
-,TRBJ2-7,TRBD1,TRBV6-5,CASSRYGTGIYEQYF,TGTGCCAGCAGTCGCTACGGGACAGGGATCTACGAGCAGTACTTC
-,TRBJ2-1,-,TRBV7-3,CASSLGLPGSYNEQFF,TGTGCCAGCAGCTTGGGACTTCCTGGCTCCTACAATGAGCAGTTCTTC
-,TRBJ2-7,-,TRBV5-1,CASRPSVARGHYEQYF,TGCGCCAGCAGGCCTAGCGTGGCCCGGGGACACTACGAGCAGTACTTC
-,TRBJ1-1,-,TRBV7-3,CASSADVLTEAFF,TGTGCCAGCAGCGCAGACGTACTAACTGAAGCTTTCTTT
-,TRBJ1-2,-,TRBV4-2,CASSQGGNYGYTF,TGTGCCAGCAGCCAAGGAGGGAACTATGGCTACACCTTC
-,TRBJ1-3,TRBD1,TRBV6-1,CASSEGQGLGDTIYF,TGTGCCAGCAGTGAGGGACAGGGCCTCGGGGACACCATATATTTT
-,TRBJ1-5,-,TRBV28,CASSSPTAGEDQPQHF,TGTGCCAGCAGTTCACCCACGGCAGGGGAGGATCAGCCCCAGCATTTT
-,TRBJ1-2,-,TRBV19,CASSQQRSGYTF,TGTGCCAGTAGCCAACAGCGGTCCGGCTACACCTTC
-,TRBJ1-5,-,TRBV5-1,CASSLGGSSGNQPQHF,TGCGCCAGCAGCTTGGGAGGGTCGTCGGGCAATCAGCCCCAGCATTTT
-,TRBJ1-2,-,TRBV5-4,CASTPGAGVEKDGYTF,TGTGCCAGCACCCCGGGTGCTGGCGTCGAAAAGGATGGCTACACCTTC
-,TRBJ2-7,-,TRBV28,CASKRQGIYEQYF,TGTGCCAGCAAAAGGCAGGGAATTTACGAGCAGTACTTC
-,TRBJ1-5,-,TRBV6-5,CASSYRERSQPQHF,TGTGCCAGCAGTTACAGGGAGAGGAGCCAGCCCCAGCATTTT
-,TRBJ2-1,-,TRBV5-1,CASSAQAVNEQFF,TGCGCCAGCAGCGCCCAGGCGGTGAATGAGCAGTTCTTC
-,TRBJ2-7,-,TRBV6-6,CASSYYRVPMGEQYF,TGTGCCAGCAGTTACTACCGGGTCCCCATGGGGGAGCAGTACTTC
-,TRBJ1-5,TRBD1,TRBV10-2,CASSPQGVRHQPQHF,TGCGCCAGCAGTCCCCAGGGGGTTCGCCATCAGCCCCAGCATTTT
-,TRBJ1-3,-,TRBV11-2,CATEARRTPGNTIYF,TGTGCCACCGAGGCCCGTAGGACACCCGGAAACACCATATATTTT
-,TRBJ2-7,-,TRBV5-8,CASSNRDGPYEQYF,TGTGCCAGCAGCAACCGGGACGGCCCCTACGAGCAGTACTTC
once,TRBJ2-3,TRBD2,TRBV30,CAWSTLAGSRTDTQYF,TGTGCCTGGAGTACCTTAGCGGGATCTCGCACAGATACGCAGTATTTT
-,TRBJ2-1,-,TRBV7-3,CASSLYLGDEQFF,TGTGCCAGCAGCTTATACCTTGGCGATGAGCAGTTCTTC
-,TRBJ1-1,-,TRBV7-9,CASSPLAVMNTEAFF,TGTGCCAGCAGCCCCCTGGCAGTGATGAACACTGAAGCTTTCTTT
-,TRBJ2-1,-,TRBV7-6,CASSSRPDLPNEQFF,TGTGCCAGCAGCTCTCGACCGGACCTGCCAAATGAGCAGTTCTTC
-,TRBJ2-7,TRBD1,TRBV27,CASRPGQVPYEQYF,TGTGCCAGCAGACCGGGACAGGTCCCCTACGAGCAGTACTTC
-,TRBJ1-1,-,TRBV27,CASSLRQHTEAFF,TGTGCCAGCAGTTTAAGACAGCACACTGAAGCTTTCTTT
-,TRBJ1-5,-,TRBV9,CASSVPGPGPKPQHF,TGTGCCAGCAGCGTCCCGGGACCAGGACCGAAGCCCCAGCATTTT
-,TRBJ1-4,-,TRBV28,CASSDSNEKLFF,TGTGCCAGTTCCGACAGTAATGAAAAACTGTTTTTT
-,TRBJ1-5,-,TRBV28,CASRRSGNQPQHF,TGTGCCAGCAGACGTTCTGGCAATCAGCCCCAGCATTTT
-,TRBJ2-1,-,TRBV11-3,CASSLGGPNEQFF,TGTGCCAGCAGCTTAGGGGGGCCCAATGAGCAGTTCTTC
-,TRBJ2-2,TRBD2,TRBV19,CASSITLAGGPSTGELFF,TGTGCCAGTAGTATAACCCTAGCGGGAGGGCCCAGCACCGGGGAGCTGTTTTTT
-,TRBJ1-1,TRBD1,TRBV5-1,CASSWDRDEAFF,TGCGCCAGCAGCTGGGACAGGGATGAAGCTTTCTTT
-,TRBJ1-4,-,TRBV5-1,CASSLGVQATNEKLFF,TGCGCCAGCAGCTTGGGGGTACAGGCAACTAATGAAAAACTGTTTTTT
-,TRBJ2-3,-,TRBV5-1,CASSVTSTTTDTQYF,TGCGCCAGCAGCGTCACATCAACGACCACAGATACGCAGTATTTT
-,TRBJ2-1,-,TRBV9,CASSVRPSVNEQFF,TGTGCCAGCAGCGTACGGCCTAGCGTGAATGAGCAGTTCTTC
-,TRBJ2-3,TRBD2,TRBV9,CASSVPGLAYTDTQYF,TGTGCCAGCAGCGTCCCTGGACTAGCGTACACAGATACGCAGTATTTT
-,TRBJ1-2,-,TRBV21-1,CASSKVGTPNGYTF,TGTGCCAGCAGCAAAGTAGGGACACCCAATGGCTACACCTTC
-,TRBJ2-4,-,TRBV7-9,CASSLLGFRTEDIQYF,TGTGCCAGCAGCTTACTCGGCTTTCGAACAGAAGACATTCAGTACTTC
-,TRBJ2-1,-,TRBV5-1,CAGSLNSVSSYNEQFF,TGCGCCGGCAGCCTCAATAGCGTGAGCTCCTACAATGAGCAGTTCTTC
-,TRBJ2-7,-,TRBV10-2,CASKDSSDYEQYF,TGCGCCAGCAAGGACAGCTCGGACTACGAGCAGTACTTC
-,TRBJ1-1,-,TRBV30,CAWKTARKAFF,TGTGCCTGGAAAACCGCTCGGAAAGCTTTCTTT
-,TRBJ1-5,-,TRBV23-1,CASSRISGTTDQPQHF,TGCGCCAGCAGTCGCATCTCCGGGACAACGGATCAGCCCCAGCATTTT
-,TRBJ2-3,-,TRBV5-4,CASSLFSLAPTDTQYF,TGTGCCAGCAGCTTGTTTTCGCTAGCCCCCACAGATACGCAGTATTTT
few,TRBJ2-2,-,TRBV7-9,CASSLEGGGELFF,TGTGCCAGCAGCTTAGAGGGCGGCGGGGAGCTGTTTTTT
-,TRBJ2-1,-,TRBV21-1,CASSKVQLAGSYNEQFF,TGTGCCAGCAGCAAAGTCCAACTAGCGGGCTCCTACAATGAGCAGTTCTTC
-,TRBJ2-2,-,TRBV7-3,CASSLTAGELFF,TGTGCCAGCAGCTTAACGGCCGGGGAGCTGTTTTTT